A selection of T cell receptor beta chains follows, all from one sample in a study of blood T cell repertoires in COVID-19. TCRdb keeps only in-frame clones here, not all; method: immunoSEQ multiplex PCR. This table has about 500,000 clones, roughly nine tenths appearing once. Sequencing was carried out using PBMCs or T cells enriched from blood (not recorded which). Source of these receptors: a woman aged 18 to 35 who had recovered from COVID-19. CDR3s include the opening cysteine and the closing phenylalanine or tryptophan. Fields, in order: CDR3 DNA, CDR3 protein, D gene, V gene, clone size, J gene. The D gene is left open where the match is weak. A clone size is listed for some rows: how often the clone was seen (once, few, many), or a class if it is expanded.

CDR3 DNA: TGTGCCAGCAGCGTAGGACAGGGAAGTGAAGGCTACACCTTC; CDR3 protein: CASSVGQGSEGYTF; D gene: TRBD1; V gene: TRBV9; clone size: NA; J gene: TRBJ1-2
CDR3 DNA: TGTGCCAGCAGTTTAAACCCGGACGAGCAGTACTTC; CDR3 protein: CASSLNPDEQYF; D gene: NA; V gene: TRBV12-3/TRBV12-4; clone size: NA; J gene: TRBJ2-7
CDR3 DNA: TGTGCCAGCAGCCAGCGGGCATTGAACACTGAAGCTTTCTTT; CDR3 protein: CASSQRALNTEAFF; D gene: NA; V gene: TRBV3-1/TRBV3-2; clone size: NA; J gene: TRBJ1-1
CDR3 DNA: TGCGCCAGCAGTGAGGGAGGGAGGGTTTCGGGGGGCGAGCAGTACTTC; CDR3 protein: CASSEGGRVSGGEQYF; D gene: TRBD2; V gene: TRBV10-2; clone size: NA; J gene: TRBJ2-7
CDR3 DNA: TGCGCCAGCAGCCCGGGGACAGGGCCGGAGGAAGCTTTCTTT; CDR3 protein: CASSPGTGPEEAFF; D gene: TRBD1; V gene: TRBV5-1; clone size: NA; J gene: TRBJ1-1
CDR3 DNA: TGTGCCAGCAGCTTTCTAGACCCCTACGAGCAGTACTTC; CDR3 protein: CASSFLDPYEQYF; D gene: NA; V gene: TRBV7-2; clone size: NA; J gene: TRBJ2-7
CDR3 DNA: TGCGCCAGCAGACGGAGTGCCCGGACAGGGGAGGATCGCTACACCTTC; CDR3 protein: CASRRSARTGEDRYTF; D gene: TRBD1; V gene: TRBV5-1; clone size: NA; J gene: TRBJ1-2
CDR3 DNA: TGTGCTAGTGGTTTGGTTCCCGGGACAGCGTCCTCTGGAAACACCATATATTTT; CDR3 protein: CASGLVPGTASSGNTIYF; D gene: TRBD1; V gene: TRBV12-5; clone size: NA; J gene: TRBJ1-3
CDR3 DNA: TGTGCCAGTAGCCGGGACAGGGGAAATGAAAAACTGTTTTTT; CDR3 protein: CASSRDRGNEKLFF; D gene: TRBD1; V gene: TRBV19; clone size: NA; J gene: TRBJ1-4
CDR3 DNA: TGTGCCAGCAGCCAGGGGACAGGGGAGAATTCACCCCTCCACTTT; CDR3 protein: CASSQGTGENSPLHF; D gene: TRBD1; V gene: TRBV14; clone size: NA; J gene: TRBJ1-6
CDR3 DNA: TGCGCCAGCAGCCAGGACCCAAAGCGGGGCGACTACACAGATACGCAGTATTTT; CDR3 protein: CASSQDPKRGDYTDTQYF; D gene: TRBD2; V gene: TRBV4-1; clone size: once; J gene: TRBJ2-3
CDR3 DNA: TGTGCCAGCAGTGACGGACAGGGGTACGGGGAGCAGTTCTTC; CDR3 protein: CASSDGQGYGEQFF; D gene: TRBD1; V gene: TRBV6-4; clone size: NA; J gene: TRBJ2-1
CDR3 DNA: TGTGCCAGCACCGGGATGCGGGACACTGAAGCTTTCTTT; CDR3 protein: CASTGMRDTEAFF; D gene: NA; V gene: TRBV2; clone size: NA; J gene: TRBJ1-1
CDR3 DNA: TGTGCCTGGAGTGGACAGGGCGGCTACGGCTACACCTTC; CDR3 protein: CAWSGQGGYGYTF; D gene: TRBD1; V gene: TRBV30; clone size: NA; J gene: TRBJ1-2
CDR3 DNA: TGTGCCAGCAGCTTCGGTACCGGGACAGAAAACTCAGATGGCTACACCTTC; CDR3 protein: CASSFGTGTENSDGYTF; D gene: TRBD1; V gene: TRBV7-3; clone size: NA; J gene: TRBJ1-2
CDR3 DNA: TGTGCCAGCAGCTTCGGGACTGACTATGGCTACACCTTC; CDR3 protein: CASSFGTDYGYTF; D gene: NA; V gene: TRBV7-8; clone size: NA; J gene: TRBJ1-2
CDR3 DNA: TGTGCCAGCCGCCGACAGGGGGGCAACCTTATCGACTTATTTCAAGAGACCCAGTACTTC; CDR3 protein: CASRRQGGNLIDLFQETQYF; D gene: TRBD1; V gene: TRBV28; clone size: NA; J gene: TRBJ2-5
CDR3 DNA: TGTGCCAGCAGCCAAGTTACAGACCCCATCTACACCTTC; CDR3 protein: CASSQVTDPIYTF; D gene: NA; V gene: TRBV3-1/TRBV3-2; clone size: few; J gene: TRBJ1-2